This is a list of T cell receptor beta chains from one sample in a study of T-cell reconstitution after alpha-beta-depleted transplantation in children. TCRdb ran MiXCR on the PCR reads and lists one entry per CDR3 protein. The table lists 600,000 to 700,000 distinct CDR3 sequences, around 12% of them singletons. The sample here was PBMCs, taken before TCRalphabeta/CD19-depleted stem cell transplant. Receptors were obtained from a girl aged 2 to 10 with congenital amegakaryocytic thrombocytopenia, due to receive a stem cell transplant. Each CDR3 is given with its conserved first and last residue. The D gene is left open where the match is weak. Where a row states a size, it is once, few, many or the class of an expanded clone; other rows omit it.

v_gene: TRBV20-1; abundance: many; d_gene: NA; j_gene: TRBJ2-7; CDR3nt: TGCAGTGCCAGCCCCAAGGGCCGATTCTACGAGCAGTACTTC; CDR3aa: CSASPKGRFYEQYF
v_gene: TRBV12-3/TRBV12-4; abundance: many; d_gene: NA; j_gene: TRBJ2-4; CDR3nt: TGTGCCAGCAGTTTAGACCCGGACATTCAGTACTTC; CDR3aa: CASSLDPDIQYF
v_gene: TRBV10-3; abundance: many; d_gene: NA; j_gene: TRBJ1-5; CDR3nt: TGTGCCACCACAGGGATGGGCAATCAGCCCCAGCATTTT; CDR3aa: CATTGMGNQPQHF
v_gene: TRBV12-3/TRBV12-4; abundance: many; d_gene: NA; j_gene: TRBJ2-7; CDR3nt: TGTGCCAGCAGTATAACGGGAGTACGTTCGGAGCAGTACTTC; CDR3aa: CASSITGVRSEQYF
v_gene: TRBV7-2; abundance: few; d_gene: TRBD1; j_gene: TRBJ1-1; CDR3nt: TGTGCCAGCAGCTCCCCCGACAGGGAGGACACTGAAGCTTTCTTT; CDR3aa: CASSSPDREDTEAFF
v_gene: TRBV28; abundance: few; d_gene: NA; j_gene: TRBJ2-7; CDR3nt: TGTGCCAGCAGTTTCCCCCCCGGAGGGGCGACCTACGAGCAGTACTTC; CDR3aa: CASSFPPGGATYEQYF
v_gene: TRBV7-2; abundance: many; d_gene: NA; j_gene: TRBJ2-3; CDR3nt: TGTGCCAGCAGCTTAGCAGCTAGCGGCACAGATACGCAGTATTTT; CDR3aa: CASSLAASGTDTQYF
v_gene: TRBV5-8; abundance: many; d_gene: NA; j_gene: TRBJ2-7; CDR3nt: TGTGCCAGCAGCTTTAGAAGCTCCTACGAGCAGTACTTC; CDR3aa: CASSFRSSYEQYF
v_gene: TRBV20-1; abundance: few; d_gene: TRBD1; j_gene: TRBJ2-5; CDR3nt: TGCAGTGCCGCATCTTTCCAGGGGGCTTTCGGCGAGACCCAGTACTTC; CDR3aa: CSAASFQGAFGETQYF
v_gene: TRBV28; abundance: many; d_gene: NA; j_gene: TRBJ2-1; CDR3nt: TGTGCCAGCAGTTTCCCTAGCGAAGAGGGCTATGAGCAGTTCTTC; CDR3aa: CASSFPSEEGYEQFF
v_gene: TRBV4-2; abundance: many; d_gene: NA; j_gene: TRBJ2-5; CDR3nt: TGTGCCAGCAGCCAAGATACCGGGAGTATAGAGACCCAGTACTTC; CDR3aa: CASSQDTGSIETQYF
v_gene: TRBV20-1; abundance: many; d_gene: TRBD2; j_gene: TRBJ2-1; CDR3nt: TGCAGTGCGCCAAGCGGGAGCTCCTACAATGAGCAGTTCTTC; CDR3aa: CSAPSGSSYNEQFF
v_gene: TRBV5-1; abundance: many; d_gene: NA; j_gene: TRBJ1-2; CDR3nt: TGCGCCAGCAGCCCGGCCGGGGCCAACTATGGCTACACCTTC; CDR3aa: CASSPAGANYGYTF
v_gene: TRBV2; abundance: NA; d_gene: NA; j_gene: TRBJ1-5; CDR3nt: TGTGCCAGCAGTGAACCGGACGGGAGCAATCAGCCCCAGCATTTT; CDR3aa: CASSEPDGSNQPQHF
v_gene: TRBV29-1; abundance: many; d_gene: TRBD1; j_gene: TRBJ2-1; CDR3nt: TGCAGCGTTGCTCGACAGGGGAATGAGCAGTTCTTC; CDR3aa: CSVARQGNEQFF
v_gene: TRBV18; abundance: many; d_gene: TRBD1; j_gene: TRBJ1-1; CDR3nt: TGTGCCAGCTCAGGACAGGGGAACACTGAAGCTTTCTTT; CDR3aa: CASSGQGNTEAFF
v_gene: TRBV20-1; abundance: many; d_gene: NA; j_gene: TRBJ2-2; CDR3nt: TGCAGTGCCCGGCAGGCGAACACCGGGGAGCTGTTTTTT; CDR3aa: CSARQANTGELFF
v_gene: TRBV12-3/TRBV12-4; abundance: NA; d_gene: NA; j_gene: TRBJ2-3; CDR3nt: TGTGCCAGCAGTAGACTAACAGATACGCAGTATTTT; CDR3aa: CASSRLTDTQYF
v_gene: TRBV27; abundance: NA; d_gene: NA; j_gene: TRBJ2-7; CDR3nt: TGTGCCAGCAGTTTATTCTCAGGGCCGCAAGACGAGCAGTACTTC; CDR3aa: CASSLFSGPQDEQYF
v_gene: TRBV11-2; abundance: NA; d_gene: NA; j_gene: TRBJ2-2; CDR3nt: TGTGCCAGCATCGACTCGACCAATCACGGATACGACCCATCGAACACCGGGGAGCTGTTTTTT; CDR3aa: CASIDSTNHGYDPSNTGELFF
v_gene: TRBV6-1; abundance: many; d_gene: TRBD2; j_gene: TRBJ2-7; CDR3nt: TGTGCCAGCAAAGAAGCCGGGACTAGCGTTAGCTACGAGCAGTACTTC; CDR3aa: CASKEAGTSVSYEQYF
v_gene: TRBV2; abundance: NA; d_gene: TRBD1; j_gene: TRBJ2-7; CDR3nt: TGTGCCAGCAGTGGGAGGGACAGGGTATACTCCTACGAGCAGTACTTC; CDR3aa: CASSGRDRVYSYEQYF